These 26 T cell receptor beta chains share one sample of origin, sequenced in a study of blood T cell repertoires in COVID-19. Libraries were prepared by immunoSEQ multiplex PCR; TCRdb keeps only in-frame clonotypes and omits some of them. The sample contains around 140,000 clones, approximately 84% of which appear only once. Sequencing was performed on peripheral blood. These receptors came from a woman aged 55 to 70 with acute or convalescent COVID-19.

This clone was seen just once. The chain recombines TRBV10-3 with TRBJ2-7; the match to TRBD2 covers 9 bases. Germline V gene sequence: CDR1 ENHRY, CDR2 SYGVKD. Trimming removed 4 bases from V and 6 bases from J; junction bases left unmatched: 7. This CDR3 region has 14 residues. The CDR3 DNA sequence: TGTGCCATCAGTGCCTTAGCGGGAGATAGCGAGCAGTACTTC. It translates to CAISALAGDSEQYF.

This clone was seen a handful of times. J is TRBJ2-2 and V is TRBV19; D is possibly TRBD1 (5 bases). There are 15 residues in the CDR3. Between the trimmed V and J ends, which lost 6 bases and 2 bases, there was a span of 13 bases. Germline V CDR1 and CDR2: LNHDA, SQIVND (reference sequence). Here the CDR3 DNA reads TGTGCCAGTAGGCTGGGGCACCTCAACACCGGGGAGCTGTTTTTT. Translated: CASRLGHLNTGELFF.

The rearrangement links TRBV6-5 to TRBJ1-2; 8 bases fit TRBD1. Germline CDR1 is MNHEY and CDR2 is SVGAGI. There are 13 residues in the CDR3. Losses at the gene ends were 4 bases for V and 8 bases for J; bases not matched to a gene: 6. CDR3 amino acids: CASSFGQGNGYTF. The CDR3 region has the DNA TGTGCCAGCAGTTTCGGACAGGGAAACGGCTACACCTTC.

The chain combines TRBV11-2 with TRBJ1-2; 8 positions agree with TRBD1. CDR3 size: 12 residues. Germline CDR1 is SGHAT and CDR2 is FQNNGV. The trim removed 3 bases at V and 7 bases at J, leaving 1 base unmatched. This CDR3 is CASSFQGAGYTF. DNA of the CDR3: TGTGCCAGCAGCTTTCAGGGGGCTGGCTACACCTTC.

Comments on this clone: Germline is not matched at one junction end, which may reflect a read error. This rearrangement joins TRBV6-1 to TRBJ1-2, with D unclear. The CDR3 is 14 amino acids. Germline CDR1 MNHNS, CDR2 SASEGT. CDR3 residues: CASREPGSNYGYTF. For the CDR3, the DNA is TGTGCCAGCCGTGAACCAGGCAGCAACTATGGCTACACCTTC.

The rearrangement uses TRBV5-1 and TRBJ2-1; 14 bases map to TRBD2. The CDR3 sequence is 19 residues long. From germline, CDR1 is SGHRS and CDR2 YFSETQ. The V and J ends lost 3 bases and 8 bases, in that order; junction bases with no gene match: 16. CDR3 in DNA: TGCGCCAGCAGCTCAAGGGGACAGGGGGGACTAGCGGGAGTGTATGAGCAGTTCTTC. It encodes CASSSRGQGGLAGVYEQFF.

The V call is TRBV5-1, the J call TRBJ2-1, with 9 bases fitting TRBD2. The CDR3 totals 16 residues. Germline V lookup: CDR1 SGHRS, CDR2 YFSETQ. V was pared by 4 bases and J by 2 bases, with 7 bases of the junction left unmatched. The CDR3 is CASSPQPSGAYNEQFF. CDR3 coding DNA: TGCGCCAGCAGCCCTCAACCTAGCGGGGCCTACAATGAGCAGTTCTTC.

This rearrangement joins TRBV12-3 or TRBV12-4 to TRBJ1-5; 8 nucleotides match TRBD1. CDR3 size: 13 residues. J lost 6 bases, V lost 5 bases, and 3 bases had no gene match. Written as DNA, the CDR3 is TGTGCCAGCAGTACCCAGGGGGCTCAGCCCCAGCATTTT. Protein product: CASSTQGAQPQHF.

The V and J genes are TRBV12-3 or TRBV12-4 and TRBJ1-1; no clear D gene. V was trimmed by 6 bases and J by 7 bases, leaving 9 bases between them. The CDR3 extends over 11 amino acids. The CDR3 loop reads CASRTRGEAFF. The CDR3 bases are TGTGCCAGCAGGACTCGGGGTGAAGCTTTCTTT.

The chain employs TRBV3-1 (or the pseudogene TRBV3-2) and TRBJ2-2; TRBD2 matches 8 bases. This CDR3 is built from 17 residues. Looked up from germline, CDR1 is LGHDT and CDR2 is YNNKEL (reference sequence). Trimming cost V 3 bases and J 5 bases; bases outside gene matches: 11. The CDR3 loop is CASSQIGRGGRTGELFF. DNA of the CDR3: TGTGCCAGCAGCCAGATCGGTCGGGGCGGGAGGACCGGGGAGCTGTTTTTT.

In this sample, this clone turned up a few times. V gene TRBV5-6 combines with J gene TRBJ2-7; possible D gene TRBD1, 7 bases. V lost 1 base and J 2 bases, leaving 13 bases between the germline ends. Per the germline V gene, CDR1 is SGHDT and CDR2 is YYEEEE. This CDR3 spans 15 amino acids. The CDR3 is CASSLSPGGTYEQYF. The CDR3 coding sequence is TGTGCCAGCAGCTTGAGTCCAGGGGGGACCTACGAGCAGTACTTC.

This clone was picked up a small number of times. The rearrangement links TRBV2 to TRBJ2-4; no clear D. The CDR3 is made up of 15 amino acids. V was trimmed by 1 base and J by 8 bases, leaving 15 bases between them. Germline V CDR1 and CDR2: SNHLY, FYNNEI. CDR3 bases: TGTGCCAGCAGTGAAGTTGGCCTAGTTAAGGACATTCAGTACTTC. Protein product: CASSEVGLVKDIQYF.

The V call is TRBV6-1, the J call TRBJ1-4; 7 nucleotides align to TRBD1. Germline trimming cut 7 bases from V and 8 bases from J; bases unmatched to any gene: 7. CDR1 is MNHNS, CDR2 SASEGT, per germline. There are 13 residues in the CDR3. CDR3 DNA: TGTGCCAGCAAGGACAGGTCGGGGGAAAAACTGTTTTTT. This encodes CASKDRSGEKLFF.

The V gene is TRBV18, the J gene TRBJ1-1; 7 bases are a match to TRBD1. Germline CDR1 reads KGHSH; CDR2 reads LQKENI. This CDR3 has 13 residues. The V segment lost 5 bases and the J segment 1 base; nucleotides outside the gene matches: 1. CDR3 amino acids: CASSEGANTEAFF. DNA of the CDR3: TGTGCCAGCTCAGAGGGGGCGAACACTGAAGCTTTCTTT.

This clone was picked up one time. The CDR3 spells CASSLTGTDTEAFF. The CDR3 DNA follows: TGTGCCAGCAGCCTCACCGGGACAGACACTGAAGCTTTCTTT. V gene TRBV28 combines with J gene TRBJ1-1; TRBD1 aligns across 7 bases. The CDR3 contains 14 residues. The trim removed 6 bases at V and 3 bases at J, leaving 7 bases unmatched. Germline CDR1 MDHEN, CDR2 SYDVKM.

The genes are TRBV19 and TRBJ1-5, with 10 bases identical to TRBD1. Germline CDR1 reads LNHDA; CDR2 reads SQIVND (reference sequence). The CDR3 is 12 residues long. After removal of 10 bases from V and 9 bases from J, the junction contained 6 bases not matched to a gene. CDR3 in DNA: TGTGCCACTCGGACAGGGGGTGGGCCCCAGCATTTT. Translation: CATRTGGGPQHF.

This clone was observed a few times. V is TRBV9 and J is TRBJ2-5; tentatively, D is TRBD1 (6 bases). The CDR3 is 14 residues long. Trimming left V 0 bases short and J 3 bases short, with 9 bases between. CDR1 SGDLS and CDR2 YYNGEE come from the germline V gene. The DNA for the CDR3 is TGTGCCAGCAGCGTAGGAGCAGGGGAAGAGACCCAGTACTTC. This translates into CASSVGAGEETQYF.

The CDR3: CASSAEGARPEKLFF. CDR3 bases: TGTGCCAGCAGCGCCGAGGGGGCGCGACCCGAAAAACTGTTTTTT. The chain couples TRBV9 to TRBJ1-4, with 7 bases lining up with TRBD1. V lost 3 bases and J lost 8; bases outside the gene matches: 10. Germline loops: CDR1 SGDLS, CDR2 YYNGEE. The CDR3 is 15 residues long.

J is TRBJ2-2 and V is TRBV6-1; a possible D gene is TRBD1 (6 bases). Trimming took 2 bases from V and 2 from J, leaving 9 bases between them. Looked up from germline, CDR1 is MNHNS and CDR2 is SASEGT. The CDR3 has 15 amino acids. The CDR3 nucleotides are TGTGCCAGCAGTGAAACCGGGACAAACACCGGGGAGCTGTTTTTT. Translated: CASSETGTNTGELFF.

The chain couples TRBV28 to TRBJ1-2; 8 bases agree with TRBD1. V was clipped by 6 bases and J by 3 bases; unmatched bases: 9. This CDR3 region has 15 residues. The germline V gene has CDR1 MDHEN and CDR2 SYDVKM. The CDR3 protein is CASSQPTGGYYGYTF. CDR3 sequence (DNA): TGTGCCAGCAGCCAGCCAACAGGGGGTTACTATGGCTACACCTTC.

This clone was counted a few times. The chain carries TRBV10-3 and TRBJ1-5; 7 bases are a match to TRBD1. The CDR3 sequence is 14 residues long. The ends lost 2 bases at V and 7 bases at J; junction bases unmatched: 5. Per germline, CDR1 ENHRY and CDR2 SYGVKD. This chain's CDR3 is CAISEDSRGQPQHF. CDR3 nucleotide sequence: TGTGCCATCAGTGAGGATAGCAGGGGGCAGCCCCAGCATTTT.

The CDR3 sequence: CASRTPGSGNQPQHF. The DNA of the CDR3 is TGTGCCAGCAGGACACCTGGGAGCGGCAATCAGCCCCAGCATTTT. This rearrangement joins TRBV28 to TRBJ1-5; no clear D gene. Germline-derived CDR1 and CDR2 are MDHEN and SYDVKM. The CDR3 has 15 amino acids. Between the trimmed V and J ends, which lost 6 bases and 2 bases, there was a span of 14 bases.

CDR3 protein: CASRSDSRDTEAFF. As DNA, the CDR3 is TGTGCCAGCAGATCAGACTCGAGGGACACTGAAGCTTTCTTT. The V and J genes are TRBV7-8 and TRBJ1-1; the D is unclear. Germline lookup yields CDR1 SGHVS and CDR2 FQNEAQ. Trimming left V 6 bases short and J 3 bases short, with 14 bases between. The CDR3 is made up of 14 amino acids.

The chain joins TRBV10-1 to TRBJ1-6; tentatively, D is TRBD1 (6 bases). Germline-derived CDR1 and CDR2 are WNHNN and SYGVQD (reference sequence). V was cut by 6 bases and J by 6 bases, with 9 bases left in between. The CDR3 covers 13 residues. In nucleotides, the CDR3 is TGCGCCAGCAGCCGGGACACTAATTCACCCCTCCACTTT. This codes for CASSRDTNSPLHF.

The rearrangement joins TRBV6-6 to TRBJ2-5, with 7 bases that match TRBD1. CDR1 and CDR2 (germline): MNHNY, SVGAGI (reference sequence). Trimming removed 6 bases from V and 1 base from J; junction bases left unmatched: 5. This CDR3 contains 14 residues. The chain's CDR3 is CASRVDRVQETQYF. The CDR3 DNA sequence: TGTGCCAGCAGAGTCGACAGGGTCCAAGAGACCCAGTACTTC.

The J gene is TRBJ1-1, the V gene TRBV6-5; TRBD1 might be the D (6 bases). Germline values: CDR1 MNHEY, CDR2 SVGAGI. The CDR3 contains 15 residues. Trimming removed 7 bases at V and 4 bases at J, with 19 bases between. The DNA of the CDR3 is TGTGCCAGCACCAGAATAGGGGGTTTCGGCACTGAAGCTTTCTTT. Its translation: CASTRIGGFGTEAFF.